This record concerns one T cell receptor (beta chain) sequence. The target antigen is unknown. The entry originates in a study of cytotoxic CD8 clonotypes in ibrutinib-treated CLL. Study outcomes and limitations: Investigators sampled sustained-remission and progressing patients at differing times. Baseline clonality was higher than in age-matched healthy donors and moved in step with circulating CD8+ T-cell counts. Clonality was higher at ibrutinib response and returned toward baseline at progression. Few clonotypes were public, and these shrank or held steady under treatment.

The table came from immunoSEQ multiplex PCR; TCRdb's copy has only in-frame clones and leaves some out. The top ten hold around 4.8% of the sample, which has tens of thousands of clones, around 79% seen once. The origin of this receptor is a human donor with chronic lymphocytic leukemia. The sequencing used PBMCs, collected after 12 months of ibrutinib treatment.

The CDR3 bases are TGTGCCAGCAGCCCCCAAGGAGCGGGCCCAGCTAATGAGCAGTTCTTC. Amino acids: CASSPQGAGPANEQFF. V is TRBV7-3 and J is TRBJ2-1, with a possible D match to TRBD2 (6 bases). CDR3 length equals 16 residues. The ends were cut back, 5 bases at V and 7 bases at J, with 21 bases in the middle. Germline CDR1 SGHTA, CDR2 FQGTGA.